This paragraph reports one TCR beta chain. The data are from a study of beta chain features in type 1 diabetes. Study background: Taken together, all samples contributed some 98 million examined sorted cells.

Germline V gives CDR1 SGDLS, CDR2 YYNGEE. V was clipped by 1 base and J by 5 bases, with 13 bases between them. The CDR3 is 14 residues long. cDNA synthesis used the whole RNA isolate, giving expressed TCRB sequences. Assay used: immunoSEQ multiplex PCR; TCRdb lists only in-frame clones, some missing. The sample holds 120,000 to 150,000 clones, 8.5% to 12% seen once. The receptor's source is a man aged 18 to 29 in good health. The sequenced sample was naive CD4+ T cells from blood. J is TRBJ2-7 and V is TRBV9; tentatively, D is TRBD2 (6 bases). CDR3: CASSVSGLEDEQYF. CDR3 coding DNA: TGTGCCAGCAGCGTATCGGGACTCGAAGACGAGCAGTACTTC.